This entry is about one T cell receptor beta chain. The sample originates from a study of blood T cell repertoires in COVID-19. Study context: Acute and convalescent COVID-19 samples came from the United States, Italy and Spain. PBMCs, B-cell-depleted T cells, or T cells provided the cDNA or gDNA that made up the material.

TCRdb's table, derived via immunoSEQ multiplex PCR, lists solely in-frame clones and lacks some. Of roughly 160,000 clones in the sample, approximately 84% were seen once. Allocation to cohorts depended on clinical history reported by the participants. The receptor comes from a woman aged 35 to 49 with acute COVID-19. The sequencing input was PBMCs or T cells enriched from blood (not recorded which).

DNA of the CDR3: TGTGCCAGCAGCTTAGATTGGCAGGGGGCGGATGGCTACACCTTC. Translating gives CASSLDWQGADGYTF. The rearrangement links TRBV7-9 to TRBJ1-2; 8 positions match TRBD1. V lost 1 base, J lost 6 bases, and 7 bases stayed unmatched. The CDR3 consists of 15 residues. The germline CDR1 and CDR2 sequences are SEHNR and FQNEAQ (reference sequence). Full variable domain (remainder filled in from reference TRBV7-9 and TRBJ1-2): DTGVSQNPRHKITKRGQNVTFRCDPISEHNRLYWYRQTLGQGPEFLTYFQNEAQLEKSRLLSDRFSAERPKGSFSTLEIQRTEQGDSAMYLCASSLDWQGADGYTFGSGTRLTVV.